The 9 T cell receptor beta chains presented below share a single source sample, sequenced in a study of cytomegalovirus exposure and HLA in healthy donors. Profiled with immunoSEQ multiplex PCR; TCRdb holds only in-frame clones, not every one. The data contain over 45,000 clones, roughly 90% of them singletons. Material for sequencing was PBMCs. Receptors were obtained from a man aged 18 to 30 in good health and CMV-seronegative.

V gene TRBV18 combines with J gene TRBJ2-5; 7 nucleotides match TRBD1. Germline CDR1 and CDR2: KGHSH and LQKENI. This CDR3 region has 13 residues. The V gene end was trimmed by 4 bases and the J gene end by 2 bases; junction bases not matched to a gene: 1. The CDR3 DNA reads TGTGCCAGCTCACAACAGGGGCAAGAGACCCAGTACTTC. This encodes CASSQQGQETQYF.

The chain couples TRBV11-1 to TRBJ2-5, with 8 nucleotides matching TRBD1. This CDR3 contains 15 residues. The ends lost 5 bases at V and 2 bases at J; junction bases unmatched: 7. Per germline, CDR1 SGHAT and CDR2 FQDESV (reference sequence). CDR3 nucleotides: TGTGCCAGCAGCGCCCGGACAGGGCCTCAAGAGACCCAGTACTTC. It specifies CASSARTGPQETQYF.

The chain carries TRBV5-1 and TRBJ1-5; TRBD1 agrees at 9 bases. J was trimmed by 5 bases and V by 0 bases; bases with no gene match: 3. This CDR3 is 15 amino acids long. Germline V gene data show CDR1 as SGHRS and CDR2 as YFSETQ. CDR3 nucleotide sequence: TGCGCCAGCAGCTTGGGGGACAGGGATGATCAGCCCCAGCATTTT. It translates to CASSLGDRDDQPQHF. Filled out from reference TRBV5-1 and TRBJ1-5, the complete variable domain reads KAGVTQTPRYLIKTRGQQVTLSCSPISGHRSVSWYQQTPGQGLQFLFEYFSETQRNKGNFPGRFSGRQFSNSRSEMNVSTLELGDSALYLCASSLGDRDDQPQHFGDGTRLSIL.

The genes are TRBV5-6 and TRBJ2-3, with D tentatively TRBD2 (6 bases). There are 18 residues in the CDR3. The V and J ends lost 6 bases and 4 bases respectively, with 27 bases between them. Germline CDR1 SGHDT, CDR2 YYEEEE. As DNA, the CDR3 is TGTGCCAGCATCCAAACCCTGACTAGGACCAGAGGTGCAGATACGCAGTATTTT. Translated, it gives CASIQTLTRTRGADTQYF.

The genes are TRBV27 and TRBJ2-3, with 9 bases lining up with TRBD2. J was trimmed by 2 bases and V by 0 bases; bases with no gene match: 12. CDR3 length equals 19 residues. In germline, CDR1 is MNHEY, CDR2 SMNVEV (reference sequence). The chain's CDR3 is CASSLSWRAGGSNTDTQYF. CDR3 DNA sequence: TGTGCCAGCAGTTTATCTTGGCGAGCGGGAGGTTCTAACACAGATACGCAGTATTTT.

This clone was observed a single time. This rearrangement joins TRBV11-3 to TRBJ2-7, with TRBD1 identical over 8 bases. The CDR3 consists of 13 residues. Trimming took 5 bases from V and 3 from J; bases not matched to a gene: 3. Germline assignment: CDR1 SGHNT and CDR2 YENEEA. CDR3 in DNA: TGTGCCAGCAGCCCCGGACAGGGCTACGAGCAGTACTTC. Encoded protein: CASSPGQGYEQYF.

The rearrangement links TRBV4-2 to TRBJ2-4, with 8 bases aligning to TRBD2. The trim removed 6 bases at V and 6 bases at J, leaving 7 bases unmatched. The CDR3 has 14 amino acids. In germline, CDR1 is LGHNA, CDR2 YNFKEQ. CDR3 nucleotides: TGTGCCAGCAGTAACCCGGGGGGGCTAAACATTCAGTACTTC. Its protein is CASSNPGGLNIQYF.

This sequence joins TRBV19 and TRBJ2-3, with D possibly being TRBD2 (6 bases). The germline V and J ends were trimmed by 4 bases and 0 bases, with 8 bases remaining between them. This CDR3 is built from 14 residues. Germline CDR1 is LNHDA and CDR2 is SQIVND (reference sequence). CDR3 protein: CASSNGRSTDTQYF. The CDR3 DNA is TGTGCCAGTAGTAACGGGAGAAGCACAGATACGCAGTATTTT. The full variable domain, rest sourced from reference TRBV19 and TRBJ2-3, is DGGITQSPKYLFRKEGQNVTLSCEQNLNHDAMYWYRQDPGQGLRLIYYSQIVNDFQKGDIAEGYSVSREKKESFPLTVTSAQKNPTAFYLCASSNGRSTDTQYFGPGTRLTVL.

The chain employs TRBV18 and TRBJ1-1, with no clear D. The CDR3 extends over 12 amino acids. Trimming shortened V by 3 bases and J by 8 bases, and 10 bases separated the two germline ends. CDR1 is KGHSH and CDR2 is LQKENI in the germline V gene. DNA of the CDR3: TGTGCCAGCTCACCTGACTACCCCGAAGCTTTCTTT. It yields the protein CASSPDYPEAFF. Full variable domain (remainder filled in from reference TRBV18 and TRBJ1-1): NAGVMQNPRHLVRRRGQEARLRCSPMKGHSHVYWYRQLPEEGLKFMVYLQKENIIDESGMPKERFSAEFPKEGPSILRIQQVVRGDSAAYFCASSPDYPEAFFGQGTRLTVV.